Listed here is a single T cell receptor (beta chain). This entry comes from a study of CD8 T cells in Susac syndrome. The authors reverse transcribed about 0.5 to 1 ug RNA with random hexamers. It was immunoSEQ multiplex PCR that amplified TCR beta CDR3 across 54 Vbeta and 13 Jbeta. TCRdb redid the calling of the immunoSEQ multiplex PCR reads with MiXCR, one entry per CDR3 protein. The sample holds fewer than 350,000 distinct CDR3 sequences, approximately 90% seen once. Stable or active relapsing-remitting multiple sclerosis, untreated and meeting revised McDonald criteria, defined the controls. Germline loops: CDR1 LNHDA, CDR2 SQIVND (reference sequence). This CDR3 is 14 amino acids long. Between the trimmed V and J ends, which lost 9 bases and 3 bases, there was a span of 15 bases.

The source material was CD8+ T cells from PBMCs. The sequence was collected from a human donor with multiple sclerosis. V gene TRBV19 combines with J gene TRBJ2-4; D possibly corresponds to TRBD1 (5 bases). The chain's CDR3 is CASQVETDKNIQYF. CDR3 DNA sequence: TGTGCCAGCCAGGTGGAGACAGACAAAAACATTCAGTACTTC.